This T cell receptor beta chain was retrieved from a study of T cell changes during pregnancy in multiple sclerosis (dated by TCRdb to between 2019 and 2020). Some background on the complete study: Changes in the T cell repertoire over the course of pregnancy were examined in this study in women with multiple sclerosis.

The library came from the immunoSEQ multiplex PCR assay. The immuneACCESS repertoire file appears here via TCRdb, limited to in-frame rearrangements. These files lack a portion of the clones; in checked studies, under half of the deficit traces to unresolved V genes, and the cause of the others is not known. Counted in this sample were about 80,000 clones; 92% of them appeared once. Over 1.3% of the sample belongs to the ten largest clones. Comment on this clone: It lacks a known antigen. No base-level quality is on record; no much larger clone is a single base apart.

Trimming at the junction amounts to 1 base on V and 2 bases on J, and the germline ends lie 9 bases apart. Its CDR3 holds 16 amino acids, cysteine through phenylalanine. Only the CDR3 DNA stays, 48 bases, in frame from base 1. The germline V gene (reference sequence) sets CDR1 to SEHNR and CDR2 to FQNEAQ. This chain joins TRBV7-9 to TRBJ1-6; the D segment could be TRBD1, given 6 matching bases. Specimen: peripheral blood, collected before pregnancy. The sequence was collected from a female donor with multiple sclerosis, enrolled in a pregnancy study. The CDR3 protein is CASSLGRDTYNSPLHF. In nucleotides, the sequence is TGTGCCAGCAGCTTAGGAAGGGACACCTATAATTCACCCCTCCACTTT.